Listed here are 5 T cell receptor beta chains from one sample, sequenced in a study of T cells after yellow fever vaccination. TCRdb itself ran the 5' RACE reads through MiXCR, one entry per CDR3 protein. This repertoire shows 280,000 or so distinct CDR3 sequences, around 10% found once; its top ten account for about 3.7%. This sample comprised CD4+ T cells sorted from PBMCs, obtained 5 days after the yellow fever booster vaccination. These receptors all come from a man between 18 and 35 years old who received the YFV17D yellow fever vaccine.

This sequence joins TRBV4-1 and TRBJ1-1, with 7 bases matching TRBD1. This CDR3 is built from 14 residues. V trimming: 5 bases; J trimming: 3 bases; junction bases outside the gene matches: 6. CDR1 and CDR2 from the germline V gene are MGHRA and YSYEKL. CDR3 DNA: TGCGCCAGCAGCAGACAACAGGGGTACACTGAAGCTTTCTTT. As protein: CASSRQQGYTEAFF.

This clonotype has at least ten counts. J is TRBJ2-2 and V is TRBV5-1; the D gene is possibly TRBD1 (5 bases). The CDR3 runs 13 residues. Looked up from germline, CDR1 is SGHRS and CDR2 is YFSETQ. Trimming removed 5 bases from V and 6 bases from J, with 11 bases in between. CDR3 in amino acids: CASRDQGAGELFF. The CDR3 DNA sequence: TGCGCCAGCAGAGATCAGGGTGCCGGGGAGCTGTTTTTT.

This clonotype has just a few counts. V and J are TRBV5-4 and TRBJ2-6; no firm D call. Germline V CDR1 and CDR2: SGHNT, YYREEE (reference sequence). V lost 0 bases to trimming and J lost 3 bases, with 10 bases between them. CDR3 size: 16 residues. As DNA, the CDR3 is TGTGCCAGCAGCTTGGGGTCCGCGTTTGGGGCCAACGTCCTGACTTTC. Its protein product is CASSLGSAFGANVLTF.

The sample holds many counts of this clonotype. This chain uses TRBV18 with TRBJ2-1; 7 bases line up with TRBD1. Looked up from germline, CDR1 is KGHSH and CDR2 is LQKENI. The V gene end was trimmed by 1 base and the J gene end by 6 bases; junction bases not matched to a gene: 6. The length of the CDR3 is 15 residues. CDR3 DNA: TGTGCCAGCTCACCACGTTCGAACAGGGGCAATGAGCAGTTCTTC. This gives the protein CASSPRSNRGNEQFF.

This clonotype has more than one count but fewer than ten. The chain links TRBV20-1 to TRBJ2-3; D may be TRBD2 (6 bases). Germline-derived CDR1 and CDR2 are DFQATT and SNEGSKA (reference sequence). V was cut by 6 bases and J by 6 bases, with 19 bases left in between. CDR3 length: 14 residues. The CDR3 region is CSAGTWNKADTQYF. CDR3 coding DNA: TGCAGTGCCGGGACTTGGAATAAGGCCGATACGCAGTATTTT.